Sequencing of this TCR beta chain was carried out in a study of blood T cell repertoires in COVID-19. The data were produced by immunoSEQ multiplex PCR, yet TCRdb's version contains in-frame clones alone and is incomplete. The data show hundreds of thousands of clones, roughly 86% seen once. Germline V CDR1 and CDR2: SEHNR, FQNEAQ (reference sequence). The CDR3 has 14 amino acids. V was shortened by 2 bases and J by 11 bases, with 13 bases between the two germline ends. Material for sequencing was peripheral blood. The TCR comes from a woman aged 30 to 39 who had recovered from COVID-19. The rearrangement links TRBV7-9 to TRBJ1-6; D uncertain. Here the CDR3 DNA reads TGTGCCAGCAGCTTAACTAGTGAGGGCCCACCCCTCCACTTT. This encodes CASSLTSEGPPLHF.